The clone carrying this TCR beta chain has only a few counts. Its target is unknown. Blood was collected once per donor into heparin, averaging roughly 110 mL. As every portion of the isolated RNA was reverse transcribed, the sequencing read expressed TCRB transcripts. Profiling relied on immunoSEQ multiplex PCR, and the TCRdb table lists in-frame clones only, not all of them. The table lists about 130,000 clones, 9% to 9.5% of them singletons. J lost 8 bases, V lost 0 bases, and 6 bases had no gene match. The length of the CDR3 is 16 residues. Germline CDR1 MNHEY, CDR2 SVGAGI. This entry belongs to a study of beta chain features in type 1 diabetes. Whole-study results and caveats: Fewer insertions but more deletions were seen at VDJ junctions in type 1 diabetes patients.

Sequenced input: central memory CD4+ T cells from blood. This chain connects TRBV6-5 to TRBJ2-1; the match to TRBD2 covers 11 bases. This sequence originates from a man aged 18 to 29 in good health. CDR3 DNA: TGTGCCAGCAGTTACTCGGGTACTAGCGGGGGTGATGAGCAGTTCTTC. It yields the protein CASSYSGTSGGDEQFF.